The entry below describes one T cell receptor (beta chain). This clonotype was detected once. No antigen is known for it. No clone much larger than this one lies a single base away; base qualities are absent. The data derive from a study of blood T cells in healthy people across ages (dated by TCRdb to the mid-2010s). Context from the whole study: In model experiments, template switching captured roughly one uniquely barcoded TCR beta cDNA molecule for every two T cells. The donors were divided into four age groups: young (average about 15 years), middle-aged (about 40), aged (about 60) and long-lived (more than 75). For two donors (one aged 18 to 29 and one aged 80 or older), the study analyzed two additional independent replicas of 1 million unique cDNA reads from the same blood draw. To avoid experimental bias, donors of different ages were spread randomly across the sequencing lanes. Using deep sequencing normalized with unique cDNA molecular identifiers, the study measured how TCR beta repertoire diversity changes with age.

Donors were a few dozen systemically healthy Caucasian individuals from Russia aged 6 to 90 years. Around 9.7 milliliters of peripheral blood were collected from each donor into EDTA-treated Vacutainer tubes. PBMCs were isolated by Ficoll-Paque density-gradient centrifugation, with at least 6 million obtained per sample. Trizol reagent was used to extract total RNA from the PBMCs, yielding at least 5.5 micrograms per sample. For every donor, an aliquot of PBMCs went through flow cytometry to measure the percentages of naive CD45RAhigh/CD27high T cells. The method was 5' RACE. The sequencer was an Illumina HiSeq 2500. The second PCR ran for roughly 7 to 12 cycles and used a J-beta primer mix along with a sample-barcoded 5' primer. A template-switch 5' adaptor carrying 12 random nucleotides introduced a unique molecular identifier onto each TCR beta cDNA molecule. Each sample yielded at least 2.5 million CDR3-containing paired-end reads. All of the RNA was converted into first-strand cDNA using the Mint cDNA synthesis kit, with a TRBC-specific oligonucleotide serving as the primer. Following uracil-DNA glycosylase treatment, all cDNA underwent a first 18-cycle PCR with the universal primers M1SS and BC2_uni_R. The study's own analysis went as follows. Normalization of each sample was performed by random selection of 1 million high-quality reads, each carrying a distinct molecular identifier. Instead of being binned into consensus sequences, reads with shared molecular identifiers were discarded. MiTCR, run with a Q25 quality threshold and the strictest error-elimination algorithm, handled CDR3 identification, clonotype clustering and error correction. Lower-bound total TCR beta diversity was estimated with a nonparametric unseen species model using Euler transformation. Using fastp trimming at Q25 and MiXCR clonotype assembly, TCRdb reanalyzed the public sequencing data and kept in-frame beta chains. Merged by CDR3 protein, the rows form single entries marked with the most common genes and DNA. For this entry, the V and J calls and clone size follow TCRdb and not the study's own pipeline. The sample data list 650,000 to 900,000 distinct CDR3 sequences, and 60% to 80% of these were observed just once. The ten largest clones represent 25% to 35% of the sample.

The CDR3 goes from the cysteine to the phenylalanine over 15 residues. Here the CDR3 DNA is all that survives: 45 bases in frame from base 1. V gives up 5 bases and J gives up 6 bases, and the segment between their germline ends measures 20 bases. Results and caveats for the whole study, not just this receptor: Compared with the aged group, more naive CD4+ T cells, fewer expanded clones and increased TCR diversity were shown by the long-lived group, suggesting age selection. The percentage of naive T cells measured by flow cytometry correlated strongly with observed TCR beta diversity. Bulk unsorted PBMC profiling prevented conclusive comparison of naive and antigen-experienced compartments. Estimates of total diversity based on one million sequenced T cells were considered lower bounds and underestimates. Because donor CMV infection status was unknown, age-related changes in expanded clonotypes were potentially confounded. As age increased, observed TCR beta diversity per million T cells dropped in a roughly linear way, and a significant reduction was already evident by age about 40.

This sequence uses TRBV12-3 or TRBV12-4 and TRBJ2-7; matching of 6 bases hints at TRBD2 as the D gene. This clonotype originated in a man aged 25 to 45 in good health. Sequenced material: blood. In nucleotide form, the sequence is TGTGCCAGCAGTGGCCCCAGGGACTGGGGGACCGAGCAGTACTTC. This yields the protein CASSGPRDWGTEQYF.